This T cell receptor beta chain emerged from a study of blood T cell repertoires in COVID-19. Study overall: Spain, Italy and the United States supplied samples that represented acute and convalescent COVID-19. PBMCs, B-cell-depleted T cells, or T cells provided the cDNA or gDNA that made up the material.

V lost 1 base and J lost 5, with 3 bases in between. Germline lookup yields CDR1 SEHNR and CDR2 FQNEAQ (reference sequence). CDR3 length equals 12 residues. Followed over time, Seattle patients had been enrolled while infection was active. How the authors handled the data: Nucleated cell number was recorded as an estimate derived from reference gene primer amplification. The assay was immunoSEQ multiplex PCR, and TCRdb's table has in-frame clones only and misses some. V, J and clone size derive from that table, while D and trimming were established from the DNA sequence. The data show about 62,000 clones, approximately 92% seen once.

The J gene is TRBJ2-1, the V gene TRBV7-9; no firm D call. The material sequenced was peripheral blood. The receptor comes from a woman aged 55-69 years with COVID-19, enrolled during active disease. The CDR3 spells CASSLVDNEQFF. CDR3 in DNA: TGTGCCAGCAGCTTAGTAGACAATGAGCAGTTCTTC.